The rows below give T cell receptor beta chains drawn from one sample of a study of Graves' ophthalmopathy and Graves' hyperthyroidism. One entry per CDR3 protein results from TCRdb running MiXCR on the multiplex PCR reads. The table lists a few hundred thousand distinct CDR3 sequences, 20% to 25% of them singletons. Specimen: peripheral blood. The receptors derive from a woman between 50 and 59 years old with Graves' ophthalmopathy. The CDR3 runs from the conserved cysteine through the conserved F or W. Fields, in order: V gene, D gene, CDR3 length, J gene, clone size, CDR3 DNA, CDR3 protein. The D gene is left open where the match is weak. Size is omitted from some rows. Given values are once, few, many or a class for expanded clones.

v_gene: TRBV19
d_gene: .
len: 14
j_gene: TRBJ1-6
abundance: many
CDR3nt: TGTGCCAGTAGTATGGTTGTCTCCAATTCACCCCTCCACTTT
CDR3aa: CASSMVVSNSPLHF

v_gene: TRBV6-5
d_gene: .
len: 16
j_gene: TRBJ2-2
abundance: .
CDR3nt: TGTGCCAGCAGTTACCCGACCACACCGGGGGTCGGGGAGCTGTTTTTT
CDR3aa: CASSYPTTPGVGELFF

v_gene: TRBV9
d_gene: TRBD2
len: 14
j_gene: TRBJ2-4
abundance: .
CDR3nt: TGTGCCAGCAGCGCTAGCGGGCACGAAAACATTCAGTACTTC
CDR3aa: CASSASGHENIQYF

v_gene: TRBV6-1
d_gene: .
len: 15
j_gene: TRBJ1-5
abundance: many
CDR3nt: TGTGCCAGCAGTCAGACATTGCATAGCAATCAGCCCCAGCATTTT
CDR3aa: CASSQTLHSNQPQHF

v_gene: TRBV6-5
d_gene: TRBD2
len: 16
j_gene: TRBJ2-5
abundance: many
CDR3nt: TGTGCCAGCAGTTACTCCCAGCGGGAGGGCGGAGAGACCCAGTACTTC
CDR3aa: CASSYSQREGGETQYF

v_gene: TRBV6-1
d_gene: .
len: 14
j_gene: TRBJ2-5
abundance: few
CDR3nt: TGTGCCAGCACTGATGGAGCGGCTCGAGAGACCCAGTACTTC
CDR3aa: CASTDGAARETQYF

v_gene: TRBV7-2
d_gene: .
len: 13
j_gene: TRBJ1-6
abundance: .
CDR3nt: TGTGCCAGCAATCCGTGGGGCGGCCCACCCCTCCACTTT
CDR3aa: CASNPWGGPPLHF

v_gene: TRBV27
d_gene: .
len: 17
j_gene: TRBJ2-7
abundance: few
CDR3nt: TGTGCCAGCAGTGTCGACCGACGGCCGGAACCTGCCTACGAGCAGTACTTC
CDR3aa: CASSVDRRPEPAYEQYF

v_gene: TRBV9
d_gene: .
len: 17
j_gene: TRBJ1-2
abundance: few
CDR3nt: TGTGCCAGCAGCGACAGACCAGGGGACGGAGGTGACTATGGCTACACCTTC
CDR3aa: CASSDRPGDGGDYGYTF

v_gene: TRBV5-1
d_gene: TRBD1
len: 13
j_gene: TRBJ2-7
abundance: many
CDR3nt: TGCGCCAGCAGCTTTAAGACAGGGGTCGAGCAGTACTTC
CDR3aa: CASSFKTGVEQYF

v_gene: TRBV29-1
d_gene: .
len: 12
j_gene: TRBJ2-5
abundance: many
CDR3nt: TGCAGCGTTGGCGGCAGTCAAGAGACCCAGTACTTC
CDR3aa: CSVGGSQETQYF

v_gene: TRBV24-1
d_gene: .
len: 13
j_gene: TRBJ1-2
abundance: many
CDR3nt: TGTGCCACCAGCCGGGACACCTACTATGGCTACACCTTC
CDR3aa: CATSRDTYYGYTF

v_gene: TRBV12-3/TRBV12-4
d_gene: .
len: 17
j_gene: TRBJ2-5
abundance: .
CDR3nt: TGTGCCAGCAGTTTATTGGGTAGTCGACAGCTGGAAGAGACCCAGTACTTC
CDR3aa: CASSLLGSRQLEETQYF

v_gene: TRBV29-1
d_gene: .
len: 15
j_gene: TRBJ1-1
abundance: many
CDR3nt: TGCAGCGTTGAAGACACTGGGGAGCCTAACACTGAAGCTTTCTTT
CDR3aa: CSVEDTGEPNTEAFF

v_gene: TRBV18
d_gene: .
len: 15
j_gene: TRBJ1-3
abundance: many
CDR3nt: TGTGCCAGCTCACCCCCAAGGTCCACTGGAAACACCATATATTTT
CDR3aa: CASSPPRSTGNTIYF

v_gene: TRBV5-4
d_gene: .
len: 16
j_gene: TRBJ1-1
abundance: .
CDR3nt: TGTGCCAGCAGCTTAGGGGATAGTAGGCCTAGGACTGAAGCTTTCTTT
CDR3aa: CASSLGDSRPRTEAFF

v_gene: TRBV24-1
d_gene: TRBD1
len: 16
j_gene: TRBJ2-2
abundance: hyperexpanded
CDR3nt: TGTGCCACCAGTGATCCGGGACAGGGGACCACCGGGGAGCTGTTTTTT
CDR3aa: CATSDPGQGTTGELFF

v_gene: TRBV12-3/TRBV12-4
d_gene: .
len: 12
j_gene: TRBJ1-1
abundance: many
CDR3nt: TGTGCCAGCAGCCTACTGGGCACTGAAGCTTTCTTT
CDR3aa: CASSLLGTEAFF

v_gene: TRBV11-2
d_gene: TRBD2
len: 14
j_gene: TRBJ2-2
abundance: many
CDR3nt: TGTGCCAGCAGCTTCAGCGGGAGCACCGGGGAGCTGTTTTTT
CDR3aa: CASSFSGSTGELFF

v_gene: TRBV28
d_gene: .
len: 12
j_gene: TRBJ1-1
abundance: many
CDR3nt: TGTGCCACCCTCTATCTAGACCTAGAAGCTTTCTTT
CDR3aa: CATLYLDLEAFF

v_gene: TRBV12-3/TRBV12-4
d_gene: TRBD1
len: 14
j_gene: TRBJ2-1
abundance: .
CDR3nt: TGTGCCAGCAGTTTAGTCGGACAGGGTTACGAGCAGTTCTTC
CDR3aa: CASSLVGQGYEQFF

v_gene: TRBV6-1
d_gene: .
len: 17
j_gene: TRBJ2-4
abundance: many
CDR3nt: TGTGCCAGCAGTGAAATGAGGGAGACCTTAGCCAAAAACATTCAGTACTTC
CDR3aa: CASSEMRETLAKNIQYF

v_gene: TRBV6-5
d_gene: .
len: 14
j_gene: TRBJ1-1
abundance: .
CDR3nt: TGTGCCAGCAGTTATCGGGGTGGCGGCACTGAAGCTTTCTTT
CDR3aa: CASSYRGGGTEAFF

v_gene: TRBV7-7
d_gene: .
len: 15
j_gene: TRBJ2-5
abundance: many
CDR3nt: TGTGCTAGCAGCTTAGGGGACCGTAACCAAGAGACCCAGTACTTC
CDR3aa: CASSLGDRNQETQYF

v_gene: TRBV6-1
d_gene: TRBD1
len: 16
j_gene: TRBJ1-5
abundance: many
CDR3nt: TGTGCCAGCAGCGATCTGGACAGGGGGTGGGTTCAGCCCCAGCATTTT
CDR3aa: CASSDLDRGWVQPQHF

v_gene: TRBV5-6
d_gene: TRBD1
len: 14
j_gene: TRBJ2-5
abundance: .
CDR3nt: TGTGCCAGCAGCCCTAAGGGACAGCAAGAGACCCAGTACTTC
CDR3aa: CASSPKGQQETQYF

v_gene: TRBV5-5
d_gene: .
len: 14
j_gene: TRBJ1-1
abundance: once
CDR3nt: TGTGCCAGCAGCTTGGCATCTTTGGGCACTGAAGCTTTCTTT
CDR3aa: CASSLASLGTEAFF

v_gene: TRBV20-1
d_gene: TRBD1
len: 15
j_gene: TRBJ2-7
abundance: many
CDR3nt: TGCAGTGCTGAGACTCCCGGACAGGACTCCTACGAGCAGTACTTC
CDR3aa: CSAETPGQDSYEQYF

v_gene: TRBV27
d_gene: .
len: 14
j_gene: TRBJ1-2
abundance: .
CDR3nt: TGTGCCACGCGAGGGGCAGGGGAAAGTGGAGGCTACACCTTC
CDR3aa: CATRGAGESGGYTF

v_gene: TRBV19
d_gene: .
len: 15
j_gene: TRBJ1-2
abundance: many
CDR3nt: TGTGCCAGTAGTGGGGACCGCCGACTATCCTATGGCTACACCTTC
CDR3aa: CASSGDRRLSYGYTF

v_gene: TRBV6-1
d_gene: TRBD1
len: 13
j_gene: TRBJ1-1
abundance: many
CDR3nt: TGTGCCAGCAGGGACAGGGTGTGGGGGAGCGCTTTCTTT
CDR3aa: CASRDRVWGSAFF

v_gene: TRBV12-3/TRBV12-4
d_gene: TRBD1
len: 16
j_gene: TRBJ1-1
abundance: many
CDR3nt: TGTGCCAGCAGTATACGGACAGGGGGGGTGGGGACTGAAGCTTTCTTT
CDR3aa: CASSIRTGGVGTEAFF

v_gene: TRBV7-2
d_gene: .
len: 14
j_gene: TRBJ2-7
abundance: many
CDR3nt: TGTGCCAGCAGCTTCGGTGGGAGTGGGTACGAGCAGTACTTC
CDR3aa: CASSFGGSGYEQYF

v_gene: TRBV20-1
d_gene: .
len: 14
j_gene: TRBJ2-7
abundance: many
CDR3nt: TGCAGTGCTTTTAGACTAGTATCCTACTACGAGCAGTACTTC
CDR3aa: CSAFRLVSYYEQYF

v_gene: TRBV6-1
d_gene: .
len: 14
j_gene: TRBJ2-7
abundance: many
CDR3nt: TGTGCCAGCAGTGAAGGGGGGCCCTACTACGAGCAGTACTTC
CDR3aa: CASSEGGPYYEQYF

v_gene: TRBV20-1
d_gene: .
len: 16
j_gene: TRBJ1-2
abundance: many
CDR3nt: TGCAGTGCTAGAGTTCGATTTCGGGGTTTGGACTATGGCTACACCTTC
CDR3aa: CSARVRFRGLDYGYTF

v_gene: TRBV15
d_gene: TRBD2
len: 14
j_gene: TRBJ2-5
abundance: .
CDR3nt: TGTGCCACCAGAAGGACTAGCGACCAAGAGACCCAGTACTTC
CDR3aa: CATRRTSDQETQYF

v_gene: TRBV18
d_gene: TRBD1
len: 17
j_gene: TRBJ1-6
abundance: many
CDR3nt: TGTGCCAGCTCACCCGGGGACAGGCAAAGCTATAATTCACCCCTCCACTTT
CDR3aa: CASSPGDRQSYNSPLHF

v_gene: TRBV19
d_gene: .
len: 14
j_gene: TRBJ2-6
abundance: few
CDR3nt: TGTGCCAGTACCTCCCGCGGAGGGGCCAACGTCCTGACTTTC
CDR3aa: CASTSRGGANVLTF

v_gene: TRBV30
d_gene: .
len: 13
j_gene: TRBJ1-1
abundance: .
CDR3nt: TGTGCCTGGAAACTAATTCTGAACACTGAAGCTTGCTTT
CDR3aa: CAWKLILNTEACF

v_gene: TRBV11-2
d_gene: .
len: 18
j_gene: TRBJ2-7
abundance: .
CDR3nt: TGTGCCAGCAGCTTAGACTCCGTGCGGGGGCCCACGGTTTACGAGCAGTACTTC
CDR3aa: CASSLDSVRGPTVYEQYF

v_gene: TRBV3-1
d_gene: .
len: 14
j_gene: TRBJ2-3
abundance: few
CDR3nt: TGTGCCAGCAGCCGGACGGAGAGCACAGATACGCAGTATTTT
CDR3aa: CASSRTESTDTQYF

v_gene: TRBV5-1
d_gene: .
len: 15
j_gene: TRBJ2-5
abundance: .
CDR3nt: TGCGCCAGCAGCTTGGAGGCTGGGGGCGGAAAGACCCAGTACTTC
CDR3aa: CASSLEAGGGKTQYF

v_gene: TRBV12-3/TRBV12-4
d_gene: TRBD2
len: 16
j_gene: TRBJ2-2
abundance: many
CDR3nt: TGTGCCAGCAGTCCCGGGACTAGCGGGAAGACCGGGGAGCTGTTTTTT
CDR3aa: CASSPGTSGKTGELFF

v_gene: TRBV15
d_gene: .
len: 15
j_gene: TRBJ1-5
abundance: many
CDR3nt: TGTGCCACCAGCAGAGATCAAATTAGCAATCAGCCCCAGCATTTT
CDR3aa: CATSRDQISNQPQHF

v_gene: TRBV5-1
d_gene: TRBD1
len: 14
j_gene: TRBJ2-2
abundance: many
CDR3nt: TGCGCCAGCAACAGCATGGGACAGACCGGGGAGCTGTTTTTT
CDR3aa: CASNSMGQTGELFF

v_gene: TRBV9
d_gene: .
len: 15
j_gene: TRBJ1-5
abundance: many
CDR3nt: TGTGCCAGCAGCGTAGCAGGGTTTAGCAATCAGCCCCAGCATTTT
CDR3aa: CASSVAGFSNQPQHF

v_gene: TRBV6-1
d_gene: .
len: 12
j_gene: TRBJ2-7
abundance: .
CDR3nt: TGTGCCATCAGTGAGTCGACCTACGAGCAGTACTTC
CDR3aa: CAISESTYEQYF

v_gene: TRBV7-8
d_gene: .
len: 16
j_gene: TRBJ2-6
abundance: few
CDR3nt: TGTGCCAGCAGCCCCATGGGACCCGCTGGGGCCAACGTCCTGACTTTC
CDR3aa: CASSPMGPAGANVLTF

v_gene: TRBV9
d_gene: .
len: 13
j_gene: TRBJ1-1
abundance: .
CDR3nt: TGTGCCAGCAGCGTAGACGGGGGCGGTGGAGCTTTCTTT
CDR3aa: CASSVDGGGGAFF

v_gene: TRBV5-6
d_gene: TRBD1
len: 19
j_gene: TRBJ1-3
abundance: few
CDR3nt: TGTGCCAGCAGCTTGGGAGAGGACAGGGGAGCCTCCTCTGGAAACACCATATATTTT
CDR3aa: CASSLGEDRGASSGNTIYF

v_gene: TRBV5-6
d_gene: TRBD2
len: 14
j_gene: TRBJ2-5
abundance: many
CDR3nt: TGTGCCAGCAGGCAAACTAGCGGATGGGGGACCCAGTACTTC
CDR3aa: CASRQTSGWGTQYF

v_gene: TRBV4-1
d_gene: .
len: 17
j_gene: TRBJ2-7
abundance: .
CDR3nt: TGCGCCAGCAGCCAGAGGCGCGGCGAGGGCCCTCCCTACGAGCAGTACTTC
CDR3aa: CASSQRRGEGPPYEQYF

v_gene: TRBV20-1
d_gene: TRBD2
len: 14
j_gene: TRBJ2-2
abundance: many
CDR3nt: TGCAGTGCTAGAGTGGGGGGAGGGACCGGGGAGCTGTTTTTT
CDR3aa: CSARVGGGTGELFF

v_gene: TRBV28
d_gene: .
len: 11
j_gene: TRBJ2-7
abundance: few
CDR3nt: TGTGCCAGCAAGATCAACTACGAGCAGTACTTC
CDR3aa: CASKINYEQYF

v_gene: TRBV4-1
d_gene: .
len: 12
j_gene: TRBJ1-2
abundance: many
CDR3nt: TGCGCCAGCAGCCAAGATTTGGCTGGCTACACCTTC
CDR3aa: CASSQDLAGYTF

v_gene: TRBV12-3/TRBV12-4
d_gene: .
len: 14
j_gene: TRBJ2-5
abundance: .
CDR3nt: TGTGCCAGCAGTAAGACACCGTACCAAGAGACCCAGTACTTC
CDR3aa: CASSKTPYQETQYF